This TCR beta chain was documented in a study of shared clonotypes between healthy human individuals. As to this clone: The antigen is not known.

Data came from immunoSEQ multiplex PCR; TCRdb stores just in-frame clones and leaves some out. Counted here are around 2.5 million clones, over 85% occurring once; the ten biggest clones make up around 0.37%. Findings of the study overall: As a rule, naive subsets had a larger estimated richness than memory subsets.

This receptor was taken from a man aged 18 to 29 in good health. Some clones in this sample may be carry-over from other donors' samples. Source material: naive CD4+ T cells from PBMCs. Subset here: CD45RA+ positively selected.

The CDR3 DNA reads TGTGCCAGCAGCGAGACTGGACGTTTGAACACTGAAGCTTTCTTT. Amino acid sequence: CASSETGRLNTEAFF. The V call is TRBV7-8, the J call TRBJ1-1, with D unresolved. CDR3 length: 15 residues. With 5 bases removed from V and 0 bases from J, the gap between germline ends came to 13 bases. The germline CDR1 and CDR2 sequences are SGHVS and FQNEAQ.